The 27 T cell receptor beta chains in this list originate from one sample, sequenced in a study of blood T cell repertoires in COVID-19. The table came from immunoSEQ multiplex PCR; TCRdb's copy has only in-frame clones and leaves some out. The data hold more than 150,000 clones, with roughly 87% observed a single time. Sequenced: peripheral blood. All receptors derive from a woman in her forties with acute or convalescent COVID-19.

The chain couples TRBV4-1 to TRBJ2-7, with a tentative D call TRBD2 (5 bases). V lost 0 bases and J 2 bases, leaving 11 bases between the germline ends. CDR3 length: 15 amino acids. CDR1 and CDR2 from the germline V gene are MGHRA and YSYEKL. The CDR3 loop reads CASSQDGGGAYEQYF. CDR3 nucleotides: TGCGCCAGCAGCCAAGATGGTGGAGGCGCCTACGAGCAGTACTTC.

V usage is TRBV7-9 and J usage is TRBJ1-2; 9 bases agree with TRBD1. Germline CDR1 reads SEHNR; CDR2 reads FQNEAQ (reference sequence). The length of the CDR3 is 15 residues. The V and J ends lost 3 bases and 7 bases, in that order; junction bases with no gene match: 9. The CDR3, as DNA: TGTGCCAGCAGCTTTGGACAGGGGAGCATGAGTGGCTACACCTTC. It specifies CASSFGQGSMSGYTF.

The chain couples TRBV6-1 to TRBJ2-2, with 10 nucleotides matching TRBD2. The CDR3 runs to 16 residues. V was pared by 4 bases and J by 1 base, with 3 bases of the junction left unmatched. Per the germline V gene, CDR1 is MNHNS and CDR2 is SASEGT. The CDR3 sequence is CASSAPSGGNTGELFF. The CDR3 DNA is TGTGCCAGCAGTGCCCCTAGCGGGGGGAACACCGGGGAGCTGTTTTTT.

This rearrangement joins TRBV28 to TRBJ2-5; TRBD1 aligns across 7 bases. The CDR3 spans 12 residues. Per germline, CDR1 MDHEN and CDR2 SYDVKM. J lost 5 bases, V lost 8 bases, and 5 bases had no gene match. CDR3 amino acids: CASLATGETQYF. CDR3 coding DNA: TGTGCCAGCCTGGCGACAGGGGAGACCCAGTACTTC.

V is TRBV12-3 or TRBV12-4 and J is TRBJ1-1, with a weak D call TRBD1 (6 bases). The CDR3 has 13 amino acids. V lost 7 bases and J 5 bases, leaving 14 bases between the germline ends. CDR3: CASTLNRATEAFF. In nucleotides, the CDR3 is TGTGCCAGCACCCTAAACAGGGCGACTGAAGCTTTCTTT.

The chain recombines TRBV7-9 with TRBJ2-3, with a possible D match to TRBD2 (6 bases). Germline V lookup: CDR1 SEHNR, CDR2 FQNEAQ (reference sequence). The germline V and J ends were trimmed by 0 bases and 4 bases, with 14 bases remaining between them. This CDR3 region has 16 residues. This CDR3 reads CASSLAGGGGADTQYF. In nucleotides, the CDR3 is TGTGCCAGCAGCTTAGCGGGTGGCGGAGGGGCAGATACGCAGTATTTT.

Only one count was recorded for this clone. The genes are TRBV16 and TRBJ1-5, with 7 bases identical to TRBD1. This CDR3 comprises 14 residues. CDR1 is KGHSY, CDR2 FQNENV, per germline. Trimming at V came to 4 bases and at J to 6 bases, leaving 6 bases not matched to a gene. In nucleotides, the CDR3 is TGTGCCAGCAGCCTGGACAGGAGATTTCAGCCCCAGCATTTT. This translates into CASSLDRRFQPQHF.

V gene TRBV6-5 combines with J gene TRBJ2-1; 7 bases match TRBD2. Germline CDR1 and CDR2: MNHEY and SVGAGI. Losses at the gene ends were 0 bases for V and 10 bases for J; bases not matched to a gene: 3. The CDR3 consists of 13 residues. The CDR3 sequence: CASSYSWDYEQFF. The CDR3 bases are TGTGCCAGCAGTTACTCCTGGGACTACGAGCAGTTCTTC.

The CDR3: CASSQRLLGQGDRQFF. In DNA form, the CDR3 reads TGCGCCAGCAGCCAAAGGTTGCTGGGACAGGGGGATAGGCAGTTCTTC. V is TRBV4-1 and J is TRBJ2-1, with TRBD1 matching over 11 bases. V lost 2 bases, J lost 12 bases, and 12 bases stayed unmatched. Looked up from germline, CDR1 is MGHRA and CDR2 is YSYEKL. The CDR3 covers 16 residues.

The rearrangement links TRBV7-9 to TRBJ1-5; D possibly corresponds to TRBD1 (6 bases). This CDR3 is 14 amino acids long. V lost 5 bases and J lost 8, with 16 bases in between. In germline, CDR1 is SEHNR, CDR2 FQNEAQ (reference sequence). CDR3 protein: CASSQGQGPEPQHF. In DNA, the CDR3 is TGTGCCAGCAGCCAAGGTCAGGGGCCAGAGCCCCAGCATTTT.

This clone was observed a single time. The CDR3 protein is CASSYSSLGARGYTF. CDR3 coding DNA: TGTGCCAGCAGTTACTCGAGTTTAGGGGCGCGGGGCTACACCTTC. The V gene is TRBV6-5, the J gene TRBJ1-2; D possibly corresponds to TRBD1 (5 bases). CDR3 length: 15 amino acids. Trimming removed 0 bases from V and 8 bases from J, with 16 bases in between. Germline V gene lookup returns CDR1 MNHEY and CDR2 SVGAGI.

This CDR3 is CASSSTGEDGYTF. The DNA of the CDR3 is TGTGCCAGCAGCTCGACAGGGGAGGATGGCTACACCTTC. The chain carries TRBV7-3 and TRBJ1-2, with TRBD1 matching 8 bases. The CDR3 is 13 amino acids. Trimming removed 4 bases from V and 6 bases from J; junction bases left unmatched: 4. The germline V gene has CDR1 SGHTA and CDR2 FQGTGA.

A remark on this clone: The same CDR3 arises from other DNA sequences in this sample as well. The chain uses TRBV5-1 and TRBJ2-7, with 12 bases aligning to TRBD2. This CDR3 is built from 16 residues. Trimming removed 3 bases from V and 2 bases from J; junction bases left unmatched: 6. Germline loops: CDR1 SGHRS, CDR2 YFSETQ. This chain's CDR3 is CASSSGLAGGPYEQYF. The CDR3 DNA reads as TGCGCCAGCAGCTCGGGTCTAGCGGGGGGGCCCTACGAGCAGTACTTC.

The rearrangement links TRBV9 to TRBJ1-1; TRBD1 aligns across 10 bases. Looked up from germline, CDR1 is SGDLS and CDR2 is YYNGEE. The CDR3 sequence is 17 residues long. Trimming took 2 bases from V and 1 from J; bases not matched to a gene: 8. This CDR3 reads CASSVGGQGLPNTEAFF. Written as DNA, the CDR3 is TGTGCCAGCAGCGTGGGGGGACAGGGGCTCCCGAACACTGAAGCTTTCTTT.

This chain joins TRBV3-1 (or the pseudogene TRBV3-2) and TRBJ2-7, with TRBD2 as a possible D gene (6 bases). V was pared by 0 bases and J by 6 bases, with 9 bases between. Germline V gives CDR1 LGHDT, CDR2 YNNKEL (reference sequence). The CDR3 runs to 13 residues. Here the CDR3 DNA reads TGTGCCAGCAGCCAAGAGGGCGGGGTCGAGCAGTACTTC. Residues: CASSQEGGVEQYF.

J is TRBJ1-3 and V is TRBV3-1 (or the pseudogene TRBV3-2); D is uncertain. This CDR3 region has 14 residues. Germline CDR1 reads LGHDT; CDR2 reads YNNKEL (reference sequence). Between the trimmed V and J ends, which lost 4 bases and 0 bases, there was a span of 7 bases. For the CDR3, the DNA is TGTGCCAGCAGCCCGGTGAACTCTGGAAACACCATATATTTT. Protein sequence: CASSPVNSGNTIYF.

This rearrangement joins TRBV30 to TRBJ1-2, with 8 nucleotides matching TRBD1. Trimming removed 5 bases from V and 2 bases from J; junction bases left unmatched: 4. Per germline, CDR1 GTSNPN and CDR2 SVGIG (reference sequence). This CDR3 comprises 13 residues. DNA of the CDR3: TGTGCCTGGGGATGGGACAGGAACTATGGCTACACCTTC. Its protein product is CAWGWDRNYGYTF.

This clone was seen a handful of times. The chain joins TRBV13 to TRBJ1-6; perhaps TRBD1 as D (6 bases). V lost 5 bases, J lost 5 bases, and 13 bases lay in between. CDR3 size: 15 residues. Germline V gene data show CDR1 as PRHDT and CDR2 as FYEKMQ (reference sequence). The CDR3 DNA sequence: TGTGCCAGCAGCGCCGAGACAGGTCATAATTCACCCCTCCACTTT. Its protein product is CASSAETGHNSPLHF.

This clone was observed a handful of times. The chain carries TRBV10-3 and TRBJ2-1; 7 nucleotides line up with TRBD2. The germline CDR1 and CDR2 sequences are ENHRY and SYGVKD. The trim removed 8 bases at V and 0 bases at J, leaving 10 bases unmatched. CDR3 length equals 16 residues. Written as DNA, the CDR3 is TGTGCCATCCAAAAGGGACTACCGGGCTCCTACAATGAGCAGTTCTTC. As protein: CAIQKGLPGSYNEQFF.

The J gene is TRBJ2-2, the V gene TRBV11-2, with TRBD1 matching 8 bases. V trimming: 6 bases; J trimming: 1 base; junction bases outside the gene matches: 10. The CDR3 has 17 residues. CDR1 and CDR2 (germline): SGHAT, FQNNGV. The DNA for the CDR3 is TGTGCCAGCAGGCCAACCCGGACAGGGATGAACACCGGGGAGCTGTTTTTT. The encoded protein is CASRPTRTGMNTGELFF. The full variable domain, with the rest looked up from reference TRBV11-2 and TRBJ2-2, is EAGVAQSPRYKIIEKRQSVAFWCNPISGHATLYWYQQILGQGPKLLIQFQNNGVVDDSQLPKDRFSAERLKGVDSTLKIQPAKLEDSAVYLCASRPTRTGMNTGELFFGEGSRLTVL.

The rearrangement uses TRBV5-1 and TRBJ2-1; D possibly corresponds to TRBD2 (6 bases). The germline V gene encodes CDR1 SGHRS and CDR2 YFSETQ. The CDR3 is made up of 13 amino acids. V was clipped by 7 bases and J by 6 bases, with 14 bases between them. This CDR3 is CASSEGSGNEQFF. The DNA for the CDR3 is TGCGCCAGCTCCGAAGGTAGCGGCAATGAGCAGTTCTTC. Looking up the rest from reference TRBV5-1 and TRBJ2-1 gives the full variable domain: KAGVTQTPRYLIKTRGQQVTLSCSPISGHRSVSWYQQTPGQGLQFLFEYFSETQRNKGNFPGRFSGRQFSNSRSEMNVSTLELGDSALYLCASSEGSGNEQFFGPGTRLTVL.

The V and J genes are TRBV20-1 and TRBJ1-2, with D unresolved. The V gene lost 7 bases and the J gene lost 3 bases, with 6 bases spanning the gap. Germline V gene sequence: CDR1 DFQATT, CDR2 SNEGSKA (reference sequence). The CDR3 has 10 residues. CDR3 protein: CSVIHYGYTF. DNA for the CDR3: TGCAGTGTTATCCACTATGGCTACACCTTC.

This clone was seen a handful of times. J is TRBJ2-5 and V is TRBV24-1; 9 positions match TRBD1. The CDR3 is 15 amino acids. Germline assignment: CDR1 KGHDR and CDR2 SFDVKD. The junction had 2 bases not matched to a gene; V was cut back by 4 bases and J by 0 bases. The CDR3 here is CATSDWDRDQETQYF. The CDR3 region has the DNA TGTGCCACCAGTGACTGGGACAGGGACCAAGAGACCCAGTACTTC.

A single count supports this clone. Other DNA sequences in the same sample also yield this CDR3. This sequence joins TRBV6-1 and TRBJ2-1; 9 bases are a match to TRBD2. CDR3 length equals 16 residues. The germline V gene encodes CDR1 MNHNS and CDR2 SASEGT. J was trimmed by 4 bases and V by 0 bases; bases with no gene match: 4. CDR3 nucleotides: TGTGCCAGCAGTGAAGCGCCTAGCGGGATTTACAATGAGCAGTTCTTC. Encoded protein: CASSEAPSGIYNEQFF.

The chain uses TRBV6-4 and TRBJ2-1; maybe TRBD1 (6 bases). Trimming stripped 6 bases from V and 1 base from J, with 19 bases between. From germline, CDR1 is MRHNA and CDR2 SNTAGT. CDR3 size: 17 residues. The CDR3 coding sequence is TGTGCCAGCAGGACCACCTCAGGGGTTGGTTCCTACAATGAGCAGTTCTTC. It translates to CASRTTSGVGSYNEQFF.

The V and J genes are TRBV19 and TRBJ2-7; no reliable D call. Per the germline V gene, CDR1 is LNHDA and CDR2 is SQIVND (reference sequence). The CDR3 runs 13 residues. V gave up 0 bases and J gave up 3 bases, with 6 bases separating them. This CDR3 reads CASSIDSSYEQYF. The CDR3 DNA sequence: TGTGCCAGTAGTATAGATTCCAGCTACGAGCAGTACTTC. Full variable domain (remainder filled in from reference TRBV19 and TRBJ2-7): DGGITQSPKYLFRKEGQNVTLSCEQNLNHDAMYWYRQDPGQGLRLIYYSQIVNDFQKGDIAEGYSVSREKKESFPLTVTSAQKNPTAFYLCASSIDSSYEQYFGPGTRLTVT.

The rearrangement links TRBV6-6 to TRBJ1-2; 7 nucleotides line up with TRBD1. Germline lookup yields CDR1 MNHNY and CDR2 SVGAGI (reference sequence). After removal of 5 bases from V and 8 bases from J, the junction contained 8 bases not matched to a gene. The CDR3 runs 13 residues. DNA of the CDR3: TGTGCCAGCAGTACGGCGGGGACAGAAGGCTACACCTTC. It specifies CASSTAGTEGYTF.